The 5 T cell receptor beta chains reported below all come from one sample, sequenced in a study of T cells in women clearing cervical HPV infection. Libraries were prepared by immunoSEQ multiplex PCR; TCRdb keeps only in-frame clonotypes and omits some of them. The sample totals 20,000 or so clones. The specimen was blood buffy coat. These receptors were collected from a woman aged 18 to 69 with a cervical HPV16 infection that either progressed to CIN3+ or cleared (not recorded which).

Its frequency marks this clone as medium-sized. This specimen includes other DNA sequences encoding the same CDR3. Incomplete CDR3 DNA: TGTGCCAGTAGTATAAAGGACATT. It encodes CASSIKDI. The CDR3 in full is CASSIKDIQYF. The rearrangement joins TRBV19 to TRBJ2-4, with unresolved D. Read sequence stops 3 residues before the CDR3 end, and the germline J gene provides the missing end. The CDR3 extends over 11 amino acids. Germline lookup yields CDR1 LNHDA and CDR2 SQIVND (reference sequence). The V and J ends lost 2 bases and 8 bases respectively, with 4 bases between them. The variable domain in full, completed from reference TRBV19 and TRBJ2-4, reads DGGITQSPKYLFRKEGQNVTLSCEQNLNHDAMYWYRQDPGQGLRLIYYSQIVNDFQKGDIAEGYSVSREKKESFPLTVTSAQKNPTAFYLCASSIKDIQYFGAGTRLSVL.

As for this clone: Coverage ceases 3 residues before the CDR3 finishes, and the germline J gene fills in the end. This rearrangement joins TRBV7-2 to TRBJ2-2; D gene uncertain. With 2 bases removed from V and 5 bases from J, the gap between germline ends came to 6 bases. Germline CDR1 is SGHTA and CDR2 is FQGNSA. This CDR3 has 13 amino acids. CDR3 in amino acids: CASSLLLTGELFF. The part of the CDR3 DNA that was read is TGTGCCAGCAGCTTACTCCTTACCGGGGAG.

A remark on this clone: The read terminates 3 residues before the CDR3 end, so the remaining end is supplied by the germline J gene. Other nucleotide sequences in the sample specify the same CDR3. This chain links TRBV18 with TRBJ2-5; 7 bases line up with TRBD2. Germline CDR1 and CDR2: KGHSH and LQKENI. V was clipped by 6 bases and J by 1 base; unmatched bases: 11. This CDR3 comprises 16 residues. Here the CDR3 reads CASSPVFLAVQETQYF. The sequenced CDR3 bases are TGTGCCAGCTCCCCAGTTTTCCTAGCGGTCCAAGAGACC.

Concerning this clone itself: Sequencing ends 3 residues short of the CDR3 end; the germline J gene provides the rest. The chain carries TRBV18 and TRBJ2-3; no reliable D call. The CDR3 runs to 14 residues. V gave up 0 bases and J gave up 1 base, with 5 bases separating them. The germline gives CDR1 KGHSH, CDR2 LQKENI. CDR3 DNA (partial): TGTGCCAGCTCACCACCGGCGGGCACAGATACG. Protein sequence: CASSPPAGTDT. The whole CDR3 region reads CASSPPAGTDTQYF.

For this clone: Read coverage stops 3 residues before the CDR3 terminus; the germline J gene supplies the remainder. The rearrangement uses TRBV28 and TRBJ1-5, with D hard to call. Trimming removed 3 bases from V and 0 bases from J, with 9 bases in between. The CDR3 covers 15 residues. Germline-derived CDR1 and CDR2 are MDHEN and SYDVKM. The covered CDR3 bases are TGTGCCAGCAGTTTCCTAACCCTTAGCAATCAGCCC. Protein: CASSFLTLSNQP. The entire CDR3 sequence reads CASSFLTLSNQPQHF.